Listed below are T cell receptor beta chains from one sample, sequenced in a study of a mutant IDH1 vaccine in newly diagnosed glioma. Antigen specificity for these receptors is unknown. Assay used: immunoSEQ multiplex PCR; TCRdb lists only in-frame clones, some missing. The table lists roughly 60,000 clones, about 74% of them singletons. This material consisted of PBMCs, taken from a glioma patient whose treatment included an IDH1 peptide vaccine. Receptors originate from a man between 45 and 60 years old with glioma. CDR3s include the opening cysteine and the closing phenylalanine or tryptophan. The order of the fields is CDR3 DNA, CDR3 protein, V gene, J gene, D gene, clone size. A D gene is named only where the DNA matches it firmly. For some rows the clone size is stated as once, few or many, or as a class when expanded; others skip it.

CDR3 DNA: TGTGCCAGCTCACCACCCCCCCGTCCGGGACAGGCATATGGCTACACCTTC
CDR3 protein: CASSPPPRPGQAYGYTF
V gene: TRBV18
J gene: TRBJ1-2
D gene: TRBD1
clone size: .

CDR3 DNA: TGTGCCTGGAGTCCCGGGACAGGGCATGGCTACACCTTC
CDR3 protein: CAWSPGTGHGYTF
V gene: TRBV30
J gene: TRBJ1-2
D gene: TRBD1
clone size: .

CDR3 DNA: TGTGCCAGCAGACGTAACGAGCAGTACTTC
CDR3 protein: CASRRNEQYF
V gene: TRBV2
J gene: TRBJ2-7
D gene: .
clone size: few

CDR3 DNA: TGTGCCAGCAGTCCGCTAACCGGGGAGCTGTTTTTT
CDR3 protein: CASSPLTGELFF
V gene: TRBV28
J gene: TRBJ2-2
D gene: .
clone size: few

CDR3 DNA: TGTGCCAGCAGCGTTTTTTCCCCGGACAGACTAAGCTCCTACGAGCAGTACTTC
CDR3 protein: CASSVFSPDRLSSYEQYF
V gene: TRBV9
J gene: TRBJ2-7
D gene: .
clone size: .

CDR3 DNA: TGCAGCGCCAACACAGGGGGCTTGGGTGAAGCTTTCTTT
CDR3 protein: CSANTGGLGEAFF
V gene: TRBV29-1
J gene: TRBJ1-1
D gene: TRBD1
clone size: once

CDR3 DNA: TGTGCCAGCTCACCACCCATGGGCGGACAGGGATACTCCTACGAGCAGTACTTC
CDR3 protein: CASSPPMGGQGYSYEQYF
V gene: TRBV18
J gene: TRBJ2-7
D gene: TRBD1
clone size: .

CDR3 DNA: TGTGCCAGCAGTGACGGGGGACGAGGTGGTGAAAAACTGTTTTTT
CDR3 protein: CASSDGGRGGEKLFF
V gene: TRBV6-6
J gene: TRBJ1-4
D gene: .
clone size: once

CDR3 DNA: TGTGCCAGCAGTTTGTCGCGCAATCAGCCCCAGCATTTT
CDR3 protein: CASSLSRNQPQHF
V gene: TRBV27
J gene: TRBJ1-5
D gene: .
clone size: .

CDR3 DNA: TGTGCCAGCAGTGGGGGCGATTTAAATCAGCCCCAGCATTTT
CDR3 protein: CASSGGDLNQPQHF
V gene: TRBV6-1
J gene: TRBJ1-5
D gene: .
clone size: .

CDR3 DNA: TGTGCCAGTAGTATAGATAACCGGAGAAGTGGCTACACCTTC
CDR3 protein: CASSIDNRRSGYTF
V gene: TRBV19
J gene: TRBJ1-2
D gene: .
clone size: .

CDR3 DNA: TGTGCCAGCAGTTCGGCGGGGAGCGGAGACATCTTT
CDR3 protein: CASSSAGSGDIF
V gene: TRBV6-5
J gene: TRBJ1-1
D gene: .
clone size: few

CDR3 DNA: TGTGCCAGTATGAGTGGAGAAAGGAGAGGTACGCAGTATTTT
CDR3 protein: CASMSGERRGTQYF
V gene: TRBV19
J gene: TRBJ2-3
D gene: .
clone size: .

CDR3 DNA: TGTGCCAGCAGCCCCGGGACTAGCGGGGGGAAGCAAGAGACCCAGTACTTC
CDR3 protein: CASSPGTSGGKQETQYF
V gene: TRBV9
J gene: TRBJ2-5
D gene: TRBD2
clone size: .

CDR3 DNA: TGTGCCAGCAGTTCGGGACAGGGGTTCGACAATGAGCAGTTCTTC
CDR3 protein: CASSSGQGFDNEQFF
V gene: TRBV6-5
J gene: TRBJ2-1
D gene: TRBD1
clone size: .

CDR3 DNA: TGTGCCAGCAGCGGCCCTGGGGACCCCTACGAGCAGTACTTC
CDR3 protein: CASSGPGDPYEQYF
V gene: TRBV9
J gene: TRBJ2-7
D gene: .
clone size: .

CDR3 DNA: TGCGCCAGCAGCCAAGATCATTTGGTCTTGAGCTCCTACGAGCAGTACTTC
CDR3 protein: CASSQDHLVLSSYEQYF
V gene: TRBV4-1
J gene: TRBJ2-7
D gene: .
clone size: .